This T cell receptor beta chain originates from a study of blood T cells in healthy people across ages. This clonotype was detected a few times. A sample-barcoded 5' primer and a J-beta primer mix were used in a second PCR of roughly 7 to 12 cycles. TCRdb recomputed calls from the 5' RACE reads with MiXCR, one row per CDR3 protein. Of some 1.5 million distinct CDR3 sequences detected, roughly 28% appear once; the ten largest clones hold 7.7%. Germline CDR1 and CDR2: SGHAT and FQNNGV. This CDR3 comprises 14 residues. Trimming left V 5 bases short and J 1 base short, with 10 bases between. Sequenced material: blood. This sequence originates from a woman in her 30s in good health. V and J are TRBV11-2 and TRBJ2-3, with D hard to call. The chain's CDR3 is CASSPIGRTDTQYF. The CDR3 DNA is TGTGCCAGCAGCCCGATAGGGCGCACAGATACGCAGTATTTT.